Below are 30 T cell receptor beta chains sequenced from a single sample in a study of OX40 agonist ivuxolimab in advanced cancers. Only in-frame clones appear in the TCRdb table, and some are missing; sequencing was by immunoSEQ multiplex PCR. The sample has under 110,000 clones, around nine tenths seen once; the top ten hold 0.48%. The starting material was CD4+ or CD8+ T cells sorted from blood, obtained in a trial of the OX40 agonist ivuxolimab. Receptors originate from an adult with an advanced solid tumor such as melanoma, head and neck, liver or kidney cancer.

The rearrangement links TRBV25-1 to TRBJ2-7; TRBD1 might be the D (6 bases). Trimming removed 6 bases at V and 2 bases at J, with 8 bases between. This CDR3 has 12 amino acids. CDR1 and CDR2 (germline): MGHDK, SYGVNS. The CDR3: CASSGQTYEQYF. Here the CDR3 DNA reads TGTGCCAGCAGCGGACAGACCTACGAGCAGTACTTC.

The V call is TRBV18, the J call TRBJ1-2; a weak D match, TRBD1 (6 bases). V gave up 3 bases and J gave up 8 bases, with 16 bases separating them. This CDR3 has 14 residues. Germline V gene data show CDR1 as KGHSH and CDR2 as LQKENI. This CDR3 reads CASSPLRGQGGYTF. CDR3 coding DNA: TGTGCCAGCTCACCCCTCCGGGGGCAGGGAGGCTACACCTTC.

In this sample, this clone turned up once. The rearrangement joins TRBV27 to TRBJ1-6; 8 nucleotides align to TRBD1. V lost 5 bases to trimming and J lost 14 bases; unmatched junction nucleotides: 14. Germline V gene lookup returns CDR1 MNHEY and CDR2 SMNVEV (reference sequence). The CDR3 sequence is 15 residues long. This CDR3 reads CASSLFGTGPLSLHF. The CDR3 DNA sequence: TGTGCCAGCAGTCTCTTTGGGACAGGCCCCCTTTCCCTCCACTTT.

The V and J genes are TRBV28 and TRBJ1-1, with a possible D match to TRBD1 (6 bases). Looked up from germline, CDR1 is MDHEN and CDR2 is SYDVKM. V lost 3 bases and J lost 6, with 14 bases in between. The CDR3 totals 14 residues. CDR3 sequence reads: CASSFLTGTPEAFF. The CDR3 coding sequence is TGTGCCAGCAGTTTCCTCACAGGGACCCCTGAAGCTTTCTTT.

CDR3 region: CAISELGGNQPQHF. The CDR3 nucleotides are TGTGCCATCAGTGAGCTAGGGGGTAATCAGCCCCAGCATTTT. The chain has TRBV10-3 and TRBJ1-5; D might be TRBD1 (6 bases). CDR1 is ENHRY and CDR2 is SYGVKD in the germline V gene. Trimming removed 2 bases at V and 4 bases at J, with 9 bases between. CDR3 length: 14 residues.

J is TRBJ2-6 and V is TRBV27, with 8 bases aligning to TRBD1. The CDR3 has 17 amino acids. From germline, CDR1 is MNHEY and CDR2 SMNVEV (reference sequence). Trimming cost V 2 bases and J 0 bases; bases outside gene matches: 3. DNA of the CDR3: TGTGCCAGCAGTTTAGGGACAGGCAACTCTGGGGCCAACGTCCTGACTTTC. As protein: CASSLGTGNSGANVLTF.

The V and J genes are TRBV5-4 and TRBJ2-3; D is perhaps TRBD1 (5 bases). CDR3 length: 14 amino acids. V dropped 3 bases and J dropped 4 bases, with 12 bases sitting between them. CDR1 and CDR2 (germline): SGHNT, YYREEE (reference sequence). Here the CDR3 reads CASSYRLGADTQYF. DNA for the CDR3: TGTGCCAGCAGCTACCGGTTAGGGGCAGATACGCAGTATTTT.

Only one count was recorded for this clone. Because it lacks the conserved phenylalanine or tryptophan at the end, this CDR3 is likely a read error. Because the CDR3's place on the DNA is in doubt, the DNA is left out and the CDR3 is given as listed by TCRdb. This chain uses TRBV28 with TRBJ2-7; no DNA check was done on the table's D call, TRBD1. The CDR3 numbers 12 amino acids, ends counted. In germline, CDR1 is MDHEN, CDR2 SYDVKM. CDR3 loop: CASSQTGTGDKP.

The chain couples TRBV29-1 to TRBJ1-2; TRBD1 matches 7 bases. CDR3 length: 13 amino acids. V trimming: 0 bases; J trimming: 4 bases; junction bases outside the gene matches: 2. Germline V gene sequence: CDR1 SQVTM, CDR2 ANQGSEA. Here the CDR3 DNA reads TGCAGCGTTGAAGAGGGACAGTTCTATGGCTACACCTTC. Residues: CSVEEGQFYGYTF.

This clone was counted only a few times. The chain links TRBV18 to TRBJ2-7; D unclear. Germline V gene data show CDR1 as KGHSH and CDR2 as LQKENI. The CDR3 covers 12 residues. Deletions cut 3 bases from V and 6 bases from J, with 9 bases between. The CDR3 coding sequence is TGTGCCAGCTCACCGGAACGATTCGAGCAGTACTTC. This gives the protein CASSPERFEQYF.

A single count supports this clone. This chain connects TRBV18 to TRBJ1-1, with D possibly TRBD1 on 6 matching bases. The V end was cut by 3 bases, the J end by 4 bases, with 12 bases between. The CDR3 has 14 amino acids. Germline lookup yields CDR1 KGHSH and CDR2 LQKENI. CDR3 coding DNA: TGTGCCAGCTCACCGGCAGGGGAGGGCACTGAAGCTTTCTTT. Translation: CASSPAGEGTEAFF.

The J gene is TRBJ1-5, the V gene TRBV15; 8 nucleotides match TRBD1. CDR3 size: 18 residues. Germline V gene data show CDR1 as LNHNV and CDR2 as YYDKDF (reference sequence). V shed 5 bases and J 2 bases; nucleotides not matched to a gene: 14. CDR3: CATSPPGTGLAGNQPQHF. The CDR3 DNA sequence: TGTGCCACCAGCCCCCCCGGGACAGGATTAGCGGGCAATCAGCCCCAGCATTTT.

This chain links TRBV7-2 with TRBJ2-7, with TRBD2 matching over 8 bases. V shed 5 bases and J 6 bases; nucleotides not matched to a gene: 6. CDR3 length equals 13 residues. Germline-derived CDR1 and CDR2 are SGHTA and FQGNSA. CDR3 sequence reads: CASSPRTSFEQYF. CDR3 DNA sequence: TGTGCCAGCAGCCCGAGGACTAGCTTCGAGCAGTACTTC.

DNA for the CDR3: TGCGCCAGCAGCTTGGATCCAGATTTGAACACTGAAGCTTTCTTT. Protein product: CASSLDPDLNTEAFF. The chain couples TRBV5-1 to TRBJ1-1; D is unclear. Germline lookup yields CDR1 SGHRS and CDR2 YFSETQ. The V and J ends lost 0 bases and 0 bases respectively, with 9 bases between them. The CDR3 consists of 15 residues.

The chain uses TRBV7-3 and TRBJ2-7, with 8 bases matching TRBD1. V lost 5 bases, J lost 6 bases, and 6 bases stayed unmatched. Germline-derived CDR1 and CDR2 are SGHTA and FQGTGA. This CDR3 has 13 residues. The CDR3 region is CASSGTGFSEQYF. Written as DNA, the CDR3 is TGTGCCAGCAGCGGGACAGGTTTCAGCGAGCAGTACTTC.

The gene calls are TRBV6-6 and TRBJ2-7; tentative D call: TRBD2 (6 bases). CDR1 is MNHNY and CDR2 is SVGAGI in the germline V gene (reference sequence). The CDR3 has 13 residues. With 5 bases removed from V and 9 bases from J, the gap between germline ends came to 17 bases. CDR3 nucleotide sequence: TGTGCCAGCAGTAAGGAAGCTCCGCGGGGGCAGTACTTC. It is translated as CASSKEAPRGQYF.

The chain couples TRBV19 to TRBJ2-3, with 11 bases matching TRBD2. V gave up 7 bases and J gave up 3 bases; unmatched junction bases: 6. Germline loops: CDR1 LNHDA, CDR2 SQIVND (reference sequence). The CDR3 has 15 residues. In nucleotides, the CDR3 is TGTGCCAGTACTGAGACTAGCGGGGTGACAGATACGCAGTATTTT. Translated: CASTETSGVTDTQYF.

The chain recombines TRBV7-2 with TRBJ2-5; 14 positions agree with TRBD2. The V gene's germline CDR1 is SGHTA and CDR2 FQGNSA. J was trimmed by 2 bases and V by 5 bases; bases with no gene match: 7. The CDR3 is made up of 17 amino acids. CDR3 amino acids: CASSPGTSGGIQETQYF. CDR3 sequence (DNA): TGTGCCAGCAGCCCTGGGACTAGCGGGGGCATACAAGAGACCCAGTACTTC.

CDR3 coding DNA: TGTGCCTGGAGTTATGGGTTTGCGGCAGGAGCGGATACGCAGTATTTT. This translates into CAWSYGFAAGADTQYF. The V gene is TRBV30, the J gene TRBJ2-3; D gene unclear. The V and J ends lost 2 bases and 6 bases respectively, with 21 bases between them. The CDR3 extends over 16 amino acids. CDR1 and CDR2 from the germline V gene are GTSNPN and SVGIG (reference sequence).

This rearrangement joins TRBV7-9 to TRBJ2-2; D possibly corresponds to TRBD2 (5 bases). Trimming stripped 5 bases from V and 2 bases from J, with 9 bases between. The CDR3 loop spans 14 amino acids. Germline CDR1 SEHNR, CDR2 FQNEAQ (reference sequence). In DNA form, the CDR3 reads TGTGCCAGCAGCCCGGGATCTAACACCGGGGAGCTGTTTTTT. Its translation: CASSPGSNTGELFF.

This chain uses TRBV28 with TRBJ1-2; possible D gene TRBD1, 6 bases. This CDR3 region has 14 residues. The germline V and J ends were trimmed by 6 bases and 4 bases, with 15 bases remaining between them. Germline V gives CDR1 MDHEN, CDR2 SYDVKM. CDR3 DNA: TGTGCCAGCAGGGTGGGGGCGCTTGGCTATGGCTACACCTTC. It is translated as CASRVGALGYGYTF.

This sequence joins TRBV28 and TRBJ1-2; D is uncertain. V gave up 6 bases and J gave up 7 bases, with 15 bases separating them. The CDR3 spans 13 residues. Germline V gives CDR1 MDHEN, CDR2 SYDVKM. The CDR3 loop is CASSWINRSGYTF. The CDR3 region has the DNA TGTGCCAGCAGCTGGATTAACCGAAGTGGCTACACCTTC.

This chain joins TRBV18 and TRBJ2-7; D ambiguous. The CDR3 extends over 14 amino acids. V lost 1 base and J 3 bases, leaving 10 bases between the germline ends. Germline V gene data show CDR1 as KGHSH and CDR2 as LQKENI. The CDR3 DNA reads as TGTGCCAGCTCACCACAGGGATCAGACTACGAGCAGTACTTC. It translates to CASSPQGSDYEQYF.

The chain combines TRBV7-2 with TRBJ1-2; D uncertain. Trimming pared 5 bases from V and 0 bases from J, leaving 16 bases between. The CDR3 extends over 16 amino acids. Per the germline V gene, CDR1 is SGHTA and CDR2 is FQGNSA. Here the CDR3 DNA reads TGTGCCAGCAGCCGAAGTGGTAGTACAGCTAACTATGGCTACACCTTC. It codes for CASSRSGSTANYGYTF.

V gene TRBV19 combines with J gene TRBJ2-3, with TRBD1 matching over 10 bases. Germline CDR1 and CDR2: LNHDA and SQIVND (reference sequence). The CDR3 covers 14 residues. Trimming at V came to 5 bases and at J to 4 bases, leaving 3 bases not matched to a gene. The CDR3 coding sequence is TGTGCCAGTAGTGACAGGGGGCCGGCAGATACGCAGTATTTT. Residues: CASSDRGPADTQYF.

The chain uses TRBV7-2 and TRBJ2-5, with D perhaps matching TRBD1 (6 bases). The V and J ends lost 5 bases and 4 bases respectively, with 14 bases between them. This CDR3 spans 14 amino acids. Germline lookup yields CDR1 SGHTA and CDR2 FQGNSA. CDR3 sequence reads: CASSPRQVRETQYF. The DNA for the CDR3 is TGTGCCAGCAGCCCCCGACAGGTTAGAGAGACCCAGTACTTC.

The genes are TRBV27 and TRBJ1-2, with 10 bases that match TRBD1. The CDR3 contains 14 residues. The junction had 0 bases not matched to a gene; V was cut back by 3 bases and J by 2 bases. Germline-derived CDR1 and CDR2 are MNHEY and SMNVEV (reference sequence). CDR3 residues: CASSLTGGNYGYTF. In DNA, the CDR3 is TGTGCCAGCAGTTTGACAGGGGGCAACTATGGCTACACCTTC.

This clone was seen more than once but under ten times. The V gene is TRBV30, the J gene TRBJ2-1, with 7 bases matching TRBD2. Trimming at V came to 2 bases and at J to 10 bases, leaving 14 bases not matched to a gene. Germline CDR1 reads GTSNPN; CDR2 reads SVGIG (reference sequence). The CDR3 totals 15 residues. The CDR3 region has the DNA TGTGCCTGGAGTAAACGGAGGCCTAGCGGAAAAGAGCAGTTCTTC. This translates into CAWSKRRPSGKEQFF.

This clone showed up just once. The V call is TRBV7-2, the J call TRBJ2-5; D remains unclear. The CDR3 has 13 residues. In germline, CDR1 is SGHTA, CDR2 FQGNSA. Trimming pared 3 bases from V and 5 bases from J, leaving 10 bases between. The CDR3 bases are TGTGCCAGCAGCTTTAAAGGACGGGAGACCCAGTACTTC. It specifies CASSFKGRETQYF.

The table lists this clone with a count of one. This chain joins TRBV4-3 and TRBJ2-2; D assignment may be TRBD1 or TRBD2 (6 bases each). Germline values: CDR1 LGHNA, CDR2 YSLEER. Trimming pared 1 base from V and 4 bases from J, leaving 10 bases between. The CDR3 sequence is 15 residues long. The CDR3 DNA sequence: TGCGCCAGCAGCCAAGTCGGGGGCGGCACCGGGGAGCTGTTTTTT. Translated, it gives CASSQVGGGTGELFF.